This TCR beta chain was documented in a study of T cells in tumors after PD-1 blockade (dated by TCRdb to 2018 to 2020). For context, the study as a whole: Patients with prior checkpoint blockade, systemic immunosuppressant use, or recent radiotherapy or other anti-cancer therapy within 4 weeks were excluded. Pembrolizumab 200 mg every 3 weeks or cemiplimab 350 mg every 2 weeks was administered to patients. A subset of patients also received ongoing daily vismodegib 150 mg during anti-PD-1 treatment. An average of approximately 28,000 TCR templates (range about 500-100,000) and roughly 6,000 unique clonotypes was obtained for tumor samples, approximately 21-fold deeper than single-cell TCR sequencing. Paired single-cell RNA and TCR sequencing was performed on site-matched tumors from BCC or SCC patients before and after anti-PD-1 therapy. RECIST version 1.1 was the standard used to evaluate clinical response.

The time point label, read with the paper, signifies: after anti-PD-1 therapy. Site-matched tumor biopsies were taken from the same primary tumor before and after PD-1 blockade. Genomic DNA extracted from tumor biopsies or peripheral blood was used for bulk TCRbeta sequencing, with input ranging from roughly 616 ng to 6,004 ng. To increase sensitivity for rare clonotypes compared with single-cell TCR sequencing, remaining biopsy material was subjected to bulk TCRbeta sequencing. Every patient was a poor candidate for surgical resection and had histologically proven advanced or metastatic basal or squamous cell carcinoma. Of the ten or so patients making up the basal cell carcinoma cohort, 8 underwent bulk tumor TCR sequencing. Fresh biopsies came from the site of the primary tumor, and part of the tissue was kept in RNAlater for exome and bulk TCR sequencing. Broad study findings and their caveats: Around 41% of tumor TCR clonotypes were found in blood, and some novel exhausted tumor clones appeared in pre-treatment blood, suggesting peripheral recruitment. Clonal replacement was observed only between pre- and post-treatment samples and not between two pre-treatment samples, a pattern that was regarded as arguing against biopsy timing or location artifacts. Most exhausted CD8+ clones that expanded after therapy were novel clonotypes not detected before treatment, suggesting clonal replacement instead of reinvigoration of pre-existing clones. The source of novel T cell clones was not identified and could include lymphoid organs or rare unexpanded clones within the tumor or its periphery.

Deep TCRbeta sequencing was performed with the immunoSEQ platform. The source study handled its data this way. For further analysis, only productive rearrangements were exported out of the immunoSEQ Analyzer. A two-sided binomial test with a Bonferroni-corrected P below 0.01 was used to call clones that significantly expanded or contracted between timepoints. Bulk TCRbeta clonotypes were assigned T cell phenotypes by matching to single-cell RNA+TCR-seq clones sharing the same TCRbeta sequence. Clone enrichment in tumor was computed as tumor frequency divided by PBMC frequency from bulk TCR sequencing. TCRs were sorted with GLIPH into specificity groups, meaning clusters of distinct TCRs that share CDR3 motifs and likely recognize common antigens. Sourced from immuneACCESS, this table was stored by TCRdb with only in-frame sequences that have V and J called. A share of the clones is absent; for the studies checked, an unresolved V gene accounts for under half, and the remainder has no known explanation. That table supplies the V and J calls and clone size; D and trimming were determined from the DNA. The table for this sample lists fewer than 8,000 clones; around 69% of them were counted only once. The top ten hold more than 7% of the sample.

A word on this clone: Its antigen is not yet known. One base away there is no much larger clone; base qualities are not given.

V has 0 bases trimmed and J has 5 bases trimmed; junction bases matching no gene number 8. Including cysteine and phenylalanine, the CDR3 has 17 amino acids. The only DNA kept is the CDR3, 51 bases in frame from the first base. The germline V gene sets CDR1 to MNHEY and CDR2 to SVGEGT. The sequence joins TRBV6-2 or TRBV6-3 to TRBJ2-1; 9 central bases correspond to TRBD2. This receptor was taken from a human donor with basal cell carcinoma. The material sequenced was tumor tissue, taken after anti-PD-1 treatment. The nucleotides read TGTGCCAGCAGTTACTCGGGGCTAGCGGGACGTCACAATGAGCAGTTCTTC. Its product reads: CASSYSGLAGRHNEQFF.